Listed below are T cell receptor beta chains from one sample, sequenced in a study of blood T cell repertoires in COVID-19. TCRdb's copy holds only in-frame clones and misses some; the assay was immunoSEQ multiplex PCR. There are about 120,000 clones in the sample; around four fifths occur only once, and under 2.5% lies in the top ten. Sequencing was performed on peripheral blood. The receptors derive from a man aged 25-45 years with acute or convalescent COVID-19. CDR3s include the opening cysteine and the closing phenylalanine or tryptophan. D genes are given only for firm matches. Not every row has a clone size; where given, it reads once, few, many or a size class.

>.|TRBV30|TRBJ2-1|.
CAWSVGGAGDEQFF
TGTGCCTGGAGTGTAGGGGGGGCTGGGGATGAGCAGTTCTTC
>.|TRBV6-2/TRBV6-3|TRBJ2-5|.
CASSHPARGGQETQYF
TGTGCCAGCAGTCACCCGGCGCGGGGAGGTCAAGAGACCCAGTACTTC
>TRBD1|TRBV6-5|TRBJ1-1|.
CAAATGGAPAFF
TGTGCCGCAGCCACAGGGGGCGCCCCGGCTTTCTTT
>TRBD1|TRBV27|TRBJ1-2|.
CASSLSGTGGYYGYTF
TGTGCCAGCAGTTTATCCGGGACAGGGGGTTACTATGGCTACACCTTC
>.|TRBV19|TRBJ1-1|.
CASSWGRGNTEAFF
TGTGCCAGTAGTTGGGGCAGGGGGAACACTGAAGCTTTCTTT
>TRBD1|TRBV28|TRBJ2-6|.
CASRSPGQGAGANVLTF
TGTGCCAGCAGGTCTCCAGGACAGGGGGCTGGGGCCAACGTCCTGACTTTC
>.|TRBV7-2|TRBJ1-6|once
CASSSGLGRVTSPLHF
TGTGCCAGCAGCTCCGGATTGGGCAGGGTCACATCACCCCTCCACTTT
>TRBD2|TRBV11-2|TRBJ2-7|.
CASSPKIAGGYYEQYF
TGTGCCAGCAGTCCCAAAATAGCGGGGGGCTACTACGAGCAGTACTTC
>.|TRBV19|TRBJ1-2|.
CASSIVLSTIGYTF
TGTGCCAGTAGTATAGTACTTTCGACAATTGGCTACACCTTC
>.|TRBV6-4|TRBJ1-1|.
CASSITDNTEAFF
TGTGCCAGCAGTATTACAGACAACACTGAAGCTTTCTTT
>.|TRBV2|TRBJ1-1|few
CASSEEYLGAFF
TGTGCCAGCAGTGAGGAGTACTTGGGAGCTTTCTTT
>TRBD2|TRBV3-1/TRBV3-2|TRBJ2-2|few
CASSQDNVAGVQTGELFF
TGTGCCAGCAGCCAAGATAATGTGGCGGGAGTACAAACCGGGGAGCTGTTTTTT
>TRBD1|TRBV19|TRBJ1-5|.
CASSTGTGGGAGREPQHF
TGTGCCAGTAGTACCGGGACAGGGGGCGGAGCGGGTAGGGAGCCCCAGCATTTT
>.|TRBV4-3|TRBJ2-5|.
CASSPTPTSEETQYF
TGCGCCAGCAGCCCCACCCCGACTAGTGAAGAGACCCAGTACTTC
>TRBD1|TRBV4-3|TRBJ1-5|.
CASSQAGTGNQPQHF
TGCGCCAGCAGCCAAGCGGGGACAGGGAATCAGCCCCAGCATTTT
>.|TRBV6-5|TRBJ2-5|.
CASSMRGGETQYF
TGTGCCAGCAGCATGAGAGGAGGAGAGACCCAGTACTTC
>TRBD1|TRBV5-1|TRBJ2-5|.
CASSSDRGGETQYF
TGCGCCAGCAGCTCAGACAGGGGTGGGGAGACCCAGTACTTC
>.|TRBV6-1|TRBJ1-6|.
CASSEFGQGPSALHF
TGTGCCAGCAGTGAATTTGGTCAGGGGCCCTCGGCCCTCCACTTT
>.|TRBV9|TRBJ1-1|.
CASSPREGADTEAFF
TGTGCCAGCAGCCCCCGCGAGGGAGCCGACACTGAAGCTTTCTTT
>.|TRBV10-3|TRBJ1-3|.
CATGAFGDSGNTIYF
TGTGCCACCGGAGCCTTCGGGGACTCTGGAAACACCATATATTTT
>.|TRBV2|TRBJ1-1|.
CASSELGGMNTEAFF
TGTGCCAGCAGTGAATTGGGGGGAATGAACACTGAAGCTTTCTTT
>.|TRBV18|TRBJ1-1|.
CASSLQVGGPEDGGFF
TGTGCCAGCTCACTACAGGTCGGGGGTCCAGAGGATGGTGGTTTCTTT
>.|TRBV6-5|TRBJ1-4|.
CASSPTEGTNEKLFF
TGTGCCAGCAGTCCGACAGAAGGCACTAATGAAAAACTGTTTTTT
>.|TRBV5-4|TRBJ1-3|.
CASSLGGFANTIYF
TGTGCCAGCAGCTTGGGAGGGTTTGCAAACACCATATATTTT
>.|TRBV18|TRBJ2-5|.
CASSPRGGETQYF
TGTGCCAGCTCACCTCGGGGTGGCGAGACCCAGTACTTC
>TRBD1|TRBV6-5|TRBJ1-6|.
CASRTGFDNSPLHF
TGTGCCAGCAGGACAGGGTTCGATAATTCACCCCTCCACTTT
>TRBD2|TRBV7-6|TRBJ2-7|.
CASSLGGGGSPSYEQYF
TGTGCCAGCAGCTTAGGGGGGGGAGGGTCCCCCTCCTACGAGCAGTACTTC
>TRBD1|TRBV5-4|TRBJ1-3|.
CASSSTGVGNTIYF
TGTGCCAGCAGCTCTACAGGGGTAGGAAACACCATATATTTT
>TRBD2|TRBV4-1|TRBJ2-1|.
CASSQVGRERQFF
TGCGCCAGCAGCCAAGTGGGGAGGGAACGACAGTTCTTC
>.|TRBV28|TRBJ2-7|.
CASSPQTTYEQYF
TGTGCCAGCAGCCCCCAGACTACTTACGAGCAGTACTTC
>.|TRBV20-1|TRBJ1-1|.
CSALWNTEAFF
TGCAGTGCCCTTTGGAACACTGAAGCTTTCTTT
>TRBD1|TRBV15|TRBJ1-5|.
CATSRGQGDNQPQHF
TGTGCCACCAGCAGAGGACAGGGGGACAATCAGCCCCAGCATTTT
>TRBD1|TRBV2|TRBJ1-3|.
CASSNRGLTGNTIYF
TGTGCCAGCAGCAACAGGGGGCTTACTGGAAACACCATATATTTT
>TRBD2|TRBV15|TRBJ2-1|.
CATSRAQGLAGGEQFF
TGTGCCACCAGCAGAGCTCAGGGACTAGCGGGGGGTGAGCAGTTCTTC
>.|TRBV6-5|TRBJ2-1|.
CASRQDWSEQFF
TGTGCCAGCAGGCAGGACTGGTCTGAGCAGTTCTTC
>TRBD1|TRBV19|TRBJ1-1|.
CATLSDRGQGNTEAFF
TGTGCCACCCTATCGGACAGGGGGCAGGGGAACACTGAAGCTTTCTTT